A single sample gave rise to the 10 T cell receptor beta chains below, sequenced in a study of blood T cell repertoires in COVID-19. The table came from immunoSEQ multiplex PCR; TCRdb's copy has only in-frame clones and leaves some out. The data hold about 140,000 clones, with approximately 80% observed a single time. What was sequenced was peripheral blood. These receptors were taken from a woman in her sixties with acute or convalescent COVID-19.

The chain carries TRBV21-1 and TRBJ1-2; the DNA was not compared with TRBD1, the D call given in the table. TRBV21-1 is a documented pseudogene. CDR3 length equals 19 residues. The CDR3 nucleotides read TGTGCCAGCAGCAAAGTAACACAGGGACGTCCTCCGGCGGGCTATGGCTACACCTTC. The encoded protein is CASSKVTQGRPPAGYGYTF.

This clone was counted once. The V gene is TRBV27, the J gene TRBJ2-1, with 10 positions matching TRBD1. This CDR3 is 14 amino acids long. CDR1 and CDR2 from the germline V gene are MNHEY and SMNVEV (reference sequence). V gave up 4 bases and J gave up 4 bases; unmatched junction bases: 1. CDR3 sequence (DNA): TGTGCCAGCAGTTGGGACAGGGGATACAATGAGCAGTTCTTC. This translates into CASSWDRGYNEQFF.

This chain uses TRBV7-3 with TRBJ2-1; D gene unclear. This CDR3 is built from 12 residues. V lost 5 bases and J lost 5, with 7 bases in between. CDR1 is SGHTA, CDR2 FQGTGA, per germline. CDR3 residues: CASSQANNEQFF. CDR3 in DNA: TGTGCCAGCAGCCAAGCGAACAATGAGCAGTTCTTC. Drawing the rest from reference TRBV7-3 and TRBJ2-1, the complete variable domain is GAGVSQTPSNKVTEKGKYVELRCDPISGHTALYWYRQSLGQGPEFLIYFQGTGAADDSGLPNDRFFAVRPEGSVSTLKIQRTERGDSAVYLCASSQANNEQFFGPGTRLTVL.

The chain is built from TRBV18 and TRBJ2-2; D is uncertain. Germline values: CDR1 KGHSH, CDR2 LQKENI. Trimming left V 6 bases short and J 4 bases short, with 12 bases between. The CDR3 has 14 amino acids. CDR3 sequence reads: CASSPTRITGELFF. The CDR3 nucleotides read TGTGCCAGCTCGCCGACACGGATCACCGGGGAGCTGTTTTTT. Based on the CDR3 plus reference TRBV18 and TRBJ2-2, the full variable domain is NAGVMQNPRHLVRRRGQEARLRCSPMKGHSHVYWYRQLPEEGLKFMVYLQKENIIDESGMPKERFSAEFPKEGPSILRIQQVVRGDSAAYFCASSPTRITGELFFGEGSRLTVL.

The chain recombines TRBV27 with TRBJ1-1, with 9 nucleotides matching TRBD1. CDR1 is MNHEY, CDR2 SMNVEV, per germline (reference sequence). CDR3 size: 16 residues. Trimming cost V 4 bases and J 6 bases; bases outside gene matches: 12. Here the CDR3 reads CASSYGTGGAAAEAFF. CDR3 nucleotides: TGTGCCAGCAGTTATGGCACAGGGGGCGCGGCCGCTGAAGCTTTCTTT.

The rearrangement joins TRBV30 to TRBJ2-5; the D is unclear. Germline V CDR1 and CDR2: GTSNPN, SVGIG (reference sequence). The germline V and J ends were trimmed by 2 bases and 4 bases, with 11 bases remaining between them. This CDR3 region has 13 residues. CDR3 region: CAWSPGSGETQYF. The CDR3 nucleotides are TGTGCCTGGAGTCCCGGTTCAGGAGAGACCCAGTACTTC. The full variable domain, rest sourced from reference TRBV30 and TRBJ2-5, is SQTIHQWPATLVQPVGSPLSLECTVEGTSNPNLYWYRQAAGRGLQLLFYSVGIGQISSEVPQNLSASRPQDRQFILSSKKLLLSDSGFYLCAWSPGSGETQYFGPGTRLLVL.

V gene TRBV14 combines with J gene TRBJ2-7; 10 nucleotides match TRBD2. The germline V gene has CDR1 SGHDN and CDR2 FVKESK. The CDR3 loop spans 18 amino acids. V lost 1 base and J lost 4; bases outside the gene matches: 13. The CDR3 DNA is TGTGCCAGCAGCCAAGGGTTCCGGCTAGCGGGAGTGGTGTACGAGCAGTACTTC. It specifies CASSQGFRLAGVVYEQYF.

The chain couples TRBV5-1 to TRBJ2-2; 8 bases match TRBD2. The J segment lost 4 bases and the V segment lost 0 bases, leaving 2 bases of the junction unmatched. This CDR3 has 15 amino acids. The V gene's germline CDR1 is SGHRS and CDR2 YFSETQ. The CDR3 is CASSLGAGGTGELFF. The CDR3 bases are TGCGCCAGCAGCTTGGGGGCGGGAGGCACCGGGGAGCTGTTTTTT.

CDR3 nucleotides: TGCGCCAGCAGCTTGACAGCCTATAATTCACCCCTCCACTTT. Amino acids: CASSLTAYNSPLHF. V and J are TRBV5-1 and TRBJ1-6; D not resolved. The CDR3 spans 14 residues. The V gene lost 1 base and the J gene lost 2 bases, with 4 bases spanning the gap. CDR1 SGHRS and CDR2 YFSETQ come from the germline V gene.

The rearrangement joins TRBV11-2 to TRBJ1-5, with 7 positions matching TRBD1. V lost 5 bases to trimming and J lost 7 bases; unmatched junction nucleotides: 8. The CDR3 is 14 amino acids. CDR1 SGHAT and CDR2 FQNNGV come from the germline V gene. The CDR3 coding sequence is TGTGCCAGCAGCCTCGACAGGGAGAAACAGCCCCAGCATTTT. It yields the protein CASSLDREKQPQHF. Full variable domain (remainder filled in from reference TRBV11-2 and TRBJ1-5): EAGVAQSPRYKIIEKRQSVAFWCNPISGHATLYWYQQILGQGPKLLIQFQNNGVVDDSQLPKDRFSAERLKGVDSTLKIQPAKLEDSAVYLCASSLDREKQPQHFGDGTRLSIL.